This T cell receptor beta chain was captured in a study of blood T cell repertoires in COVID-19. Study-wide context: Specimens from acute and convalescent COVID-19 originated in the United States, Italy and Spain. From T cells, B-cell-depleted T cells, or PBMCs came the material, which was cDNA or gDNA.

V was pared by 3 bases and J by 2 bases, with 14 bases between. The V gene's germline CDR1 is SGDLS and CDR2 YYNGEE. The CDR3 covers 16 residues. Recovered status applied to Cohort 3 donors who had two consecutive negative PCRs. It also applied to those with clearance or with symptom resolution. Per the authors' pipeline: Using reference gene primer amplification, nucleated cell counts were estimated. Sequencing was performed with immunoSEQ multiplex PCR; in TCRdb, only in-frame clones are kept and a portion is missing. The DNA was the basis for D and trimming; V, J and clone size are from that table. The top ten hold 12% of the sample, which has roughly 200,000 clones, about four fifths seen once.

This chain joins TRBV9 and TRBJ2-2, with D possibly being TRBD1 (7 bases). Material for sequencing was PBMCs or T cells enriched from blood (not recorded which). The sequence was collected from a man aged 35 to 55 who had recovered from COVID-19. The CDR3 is CASSGGRTGNTGELFF. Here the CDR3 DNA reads TGTGCCAGCAGCGGAGGGAGGACAGGTAACACCGGGGAGCTGTTTTTT.